Listed below are T cell receptor beta chains from one sample, sequenced in a study of shared clonotypes between healthy human individuals. Some clones are missing from TCRdb's copy, which holds only in-frame ones; the method was immunoSEQ multiplex PCR. The table records 1.4 million to 1.5 million clones, around 95% of them present only once. Sample: naive CD4+ T cells sorted from blood. These receptor sequences come from a young man in good health. The CDR3 runs from the conserved cysteine through the conserved F or W. D genes are given only for firm matches. Size values are once, few and many counts, or a class for expanded clones, and some rows have none.

cdr3_nt cdr3_aa v_call d_call clone_size j_call
TGTGCCAGCAGCCGGGCGGTAACCTACAATGAGCAGTTCTTC CASSRAVTYNEQFF TRBV14 . . TRBJ2-1
TGTGCCAGCAGCTTAACGGGAGGGACGTACGAGCAGTACTTC CASSLTGGTYEQYF TRBV7-9 TRBD2 . TRBJ2-7
TGTGCCAGCAGCCCGGGACAGGAGGAGGAGACCCAGTACTTC CASSPGQEEETQYF TRBV7-9 TRBD1 once TRBJ2-5
TGTGCCAGCAGTCCCGCCTCCAGGGCGAATCAGCCCCAGCATTTT CASSPASRANQPQHF TRBV28 . . TRBJ1-5
TGTGCCAGCAAGGGGTCATACCAAGAGACCCAGTACTTC CASKGSYQETQYF TRBV2 . . TRBJ2-5
TGTGCCAGCAGTACCTACGGCACTGAAGCTTTCTTT CASSTYGTEAFF TRBV11-3 . . TRBJ1-1
TGTGCCAGCAGCGCCAGGGTTTACGAGCAGTACTTC CASSARVYEQYF TRBV7-9 . . TRBJ2-7
TGTGCCAGCAGTTTAGGCTGGGACGCGCCCCAGCATTTT CASSLGWDAPQHF TRBV28 . . TRBJ1-5
TGTGCCAGCAGTGACAGCGGGAGTCTCGATGAGCAGTTCTTC CASSDSGSLDEQFF TRBV2 TRBD2 few TRBJ2-1
TGTGCCAGCAGCGCAACAGGGTCGGGCAATCAGCCCCAGCATTTT CASSATGSGNQPQHF TRBV7-9 . . TRBJ1-5
TGTGCCAGCAGCTTTCCGGGGACGTACACTGAAGCTTTCTTT CASSFPGTYTEAFF TRBV7-9 . once TRBJ1-1
TGTGCCAGCAGTTTTGGGACTAGCGGGGGCCAAGAGACCCAGTACTTC CASSFGTSGGQETQYF TRBV27 TRBD2 . TRBJ2-5
TGTGCCAGCAGTGAACCTGCGGGACTTAATCAGCCCCAGCATTTT CASSEPAGLNQPQHF TRBV6-1 . . TRBJ1-5
TGTGCCAGCAGCGTATCCAGGGGGGAATTCCAAGAGACCCAGTACTTC CASSVSRGEFQETQYF TRBV9 . . TRBJ2-5
TGTGCCAGCAGCCGCAGCACAGATACGCAGTATTTT CASSRSTDTQYF TRBV11-3 . . TRBJ2-3
TGTGCCAGCAGCTTAGACCGGGGCTATGGCTACACCTTC CASSLDRGYGYTF TRBV7-9 . . TRBJ1-2
TGCAGCGTCCTAGCGGGAGGGATGGGAGAGACCCAGTACTTC CSVLAGGMGETQYF TRBV29-1 TRBD2 . TRBJ2-5
TGTGCCAGCAGCTTAAGGAACAGGTTAACTGAAGCTTTCTTT CASSLRNRLTEAFF TRBV11-2 . . TRBJ1-1
TGCGCCAGCAGCTTAACCAGCGGGAGGACAGGATCCTACGAGCAGTACTTC CASSLTSGRTGSYEQYF TRBV5-1 TRBD2 . TRBJ2-7
TGTGCCAGCAGTTTTGCGCACAGGAACTTGGACGAGCAGTACTTC CASSFAHRNLDEQYF TRBV28 . . TRBJ2-7
TGCACCAGCAGCAGACTAGCGGGGAGCTCCTACAATGAGCAGTTCTTC CTSSRLAGSSYNEQFF TRBV1 . . TRBJ2-1
TGTGCCAGTAGTTACCCTGGCGGCACCATATATTTT CASSYPGGTIYF TRBV19 . . TRBJ1-3
TGTGCCAGCTCACCAACAGGGACTGGAAACACCATATATTTT CASSPTGTGNTIYF TRBV18 . . TRBJ1-3
TGTGCCAGCAGCTTAGCATTGGGGGGGGAGCTGTTTTTT CASSLALGGELFF TRBV11-2 . . TRBJ2-2
TGTGCCAGCATCCCGGGACAGGGGGCCGGAAGATCTGAAGCTTTCTTT CASIPGQGAGRSEAFF TRBV5-5 TRBD1 . TRBJ1-1
TGTGCCAGCGGTATGGACAGGGGGAGATATGGCTACACCTTC CASGMDRGRYGYTF TRBV11-2 TRBD1 . TRBJ1-2
TGTGCCAGTAGTATAGATCGCCTAGCGGGCGACCACGAGCAGTACTTC CASSIDRLAGDHEQYF TRBV19 TRBD2 . TRBJ2-7